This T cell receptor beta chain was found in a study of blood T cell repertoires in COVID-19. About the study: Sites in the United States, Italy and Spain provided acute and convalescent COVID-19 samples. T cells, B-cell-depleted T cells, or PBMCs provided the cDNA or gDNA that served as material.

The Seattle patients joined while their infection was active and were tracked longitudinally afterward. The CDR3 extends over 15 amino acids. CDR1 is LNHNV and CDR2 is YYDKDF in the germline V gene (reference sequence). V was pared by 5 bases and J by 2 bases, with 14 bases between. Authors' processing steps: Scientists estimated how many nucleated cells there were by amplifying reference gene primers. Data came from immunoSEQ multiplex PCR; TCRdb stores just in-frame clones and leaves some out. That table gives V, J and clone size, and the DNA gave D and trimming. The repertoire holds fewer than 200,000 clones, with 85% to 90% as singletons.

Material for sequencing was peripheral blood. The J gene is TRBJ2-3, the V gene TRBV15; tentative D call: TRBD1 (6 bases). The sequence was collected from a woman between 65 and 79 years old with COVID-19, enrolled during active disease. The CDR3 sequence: CATSGDTDFTDTQYF. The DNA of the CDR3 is TGTGCCACCAGCGGGGACACAGACTTCACAGATACGCAGTATTTT.